This TCR beta chain was documented in a study of CD8 T cell repertoires and HIV-1 epitope variants (TCRdb year 2020). Turning to the overall study: Twenty-five peptides representing autologous and known Gag and Nef epitope variants were each used to stimulate T cells in separate culture wells. Cultures ran for around nine days in IMDM with gentamicin, with half-media changes on days 3 and 7 adding IL-2, IL-7 and IL-15. T cells were enriched using the EasySep Human T Cell Enrichment Kit and then co-cultured with an equal number of autologous T cell-negative cells acting as antigen-presenting cells. A total of more than 75 T cell cultures were run, with each culture condition done in triplicate except for one peptide, which was done in duplicate. Tested epitopes included three Gag epitope families and Nef HW9 and YT9. An aliquot of 1M T cells was saved as an uncultured baseline condition, separate from the 83 T cell cultures. A CMV, EBV and flu peptide pool, the Ebola AY9 epitope as negative control, and a no-peptide well were included as control conditions.

Sequencing of TCR beta CDR3 regions was done on the immunoSEQ platform at survey depth. The QIAamp DNA micro kit was used to extract genomic DNA from every cultured and uncultured CD8+ T cell population. From the authors' description of their analysis: Samples with under 5,000 productive reads were excluded, and this exclusion removed about 6.5% of the roughly 75 HIV peptide-stimulated cultures. Sequences were trimmed to CDR3 by a MANAFEST web app, and nonproductive sequences, CDR3s under 5 amino acids, and sequences not starting with C or ending with F/W were removed. Antigen-specific clonotypes had to expand in at least 2 of 3 replicates versus no-peptide control at FDR 0.01, only within one epitope family. A specific clonotype also had to show a frequency at least fivefold higher than in wells stimulated with peptides from other epitope families. Not all clones reach the TCRdb copy of this immuneACCESS table, which keeps in-frame sequences only. Checked studies attribute under half of the gap to unresolved V genes and leave the rest unexplained. The DNA gave D and trimming, while V, J and clone size come from that table. In all, the sample holds several thousand clones, and around 64% of those were seen once. The ten largest clones capture around 41% of the sample.

Regarding this clone: Its antigen is currently not known. No per-base quality is available; no much larger clone lies one base away.

Points the paper makes about the study in general: Some ten antigen-specific TCR beta clonotypes were identified, of which about six appeared to be cross-reactive for autologous or known escape epitope variants. The assay could identify only TCR beta chains and pointed to proliferation in response to antigen, not to T cell function or cytokine profile. The Nef KF9 family was recognized by five clonotypes and the HW9 family by one, and no responses to the TAALDMSHF plasma variant were observed.

The CDR3 goes from the cysteine to the phenylalanine over 17 residues. This entry keeps only the CDR3 DNA: 51 bases, framed from base 1. As encoded in the germline V gene, CDR1 is ENHRY while CDR2 is SYGVKD. V and J lose 3 bases and 0 bases, and a span of 17 bases separates them. The EasySep Human CD8+ T Cell Enrichment Kit was used on day 10 to isolate CD8+ T cells from every culture. The chain uses TRBV10-3 and TRBJ1-2; the D gene is not confidently resolved. Sequencing was performed on cultured CD8+ T cells derived from PBMCs. This receptor was taken from a male donor with HIV. The DNA sequence is given as TGTGCCATCAGTGACCTTAAAAGGACGAATGCTAACTATGGCTACACCTTC. It codes for CAISDLKRTNANYGYTF.